Below, 14 T cell receptor beta chains from the same sample are listed, as sequenced in a study of spatial heterogeneity in lung cancer. Study-wide results and limits: Counts of expanded intratumoral alpha and beta TCRs tracked tumor mutation counts.

Time point in this sample: sample taken at primary tumor resection. From the 5' RACE reads, TCRdb called clonotypes with MiXCR, one entry per CDR3 protein. This sample has 7,500 to 8,000 distinct CDR3 sequences, with roughly 7% found just once. These TCRs are of unknown antigen specificity. This sample comprised lung tumor tissue, obtained at surgery. The receptors come from a female donor with early-stage non-small cell lung cancer.

This clonotype is medium-sized in the sample. This beta chain was picked up by a library intended for alpha chains and is off target, so its count carries little meaning. Written as DNA, the CDR3 is TGTGCCAGCAGTAGAGCGGCCGCCTACAATGAGCAGTTCTTC. Translating gives CASSRAAAYNEQFF. The rearrangement links TRBV27 to TRBJ2-1; the D gene is possibly TRBD2 (5 bases). The CDR3 sequence is 14 residues long. Looked up from germline, CDR1 is MNHEY and CDR2 is SMNVEV (reference sequence). Between the trimmed V and J ends, which lost 5 bases and 2 bases, there was a span of 10 bases.

On this clonotype itself: A library prepared for alpha chains yielded this beta chain as an off-target read; its size is of little meaning. J is TRBJ2-1 and V is TRBV20-1; the match to TRBD2 covers 10 bases. J gave up 8 bases and V 3 bases, and 16 bases lay outside the gene matches. The length of the CDR3 is 17 residues. The germline CDR1 and CDR2 sequences are DFQATT and SNEGSKA (reference sequence). CDR3 in amino acids: CSASLAGVGVGYDEQFF. The CDR3 bases are TGCAGTGCTAGTCTAGCGGGAGTAGGGGTGGGTTACGATGAGCAGTTCTTC.

Ten or more counts support this clonotype. Because the library targeted alpha chains, this beta chain is an off-target read whose size means little. The chain recombines TRBV3-1 with TRBJ2-5; D is uncertain. CDR1 and CDR2 from the germline V gene are LGHDT and YNNKEL (reference sequence). The CDR3 extends over 12 amino acids. The V end was cut by 4 bases, the J end by 5 bases, with 8 bases between. CDR3 residues: CASSRNEETQYF. CDR3 coding DNA: TGTGCCAGCAGCCGGAACGAGGAGACCCAGTACTTC.

This clonotype is termed medium-sized. This beta chain is a stray read from a library made for alpha chains; its abundance is not meaningful. In DNA, the CDR3 is TGTGCCAGCAGCTTGCGATTAGGGGGTGACACAGATACGCAGTATTTT. Its protein is CASSLRLGGDTDTQYF. This rearrangement joins TRBV5-4 to TRBJ2-3; tentative D call: TRBD1 (6 bases). The V gene's germline CDR1 is SGHNT and CDR2 YYREEE (reference sequence). V gave up 1 base and J gave up 2 bases, with 14 bases separating them. This CDR3 is built from 16 residues.

This clonotype has at least ten counts. Since it is a stray read in a library aimed at alpha chains, this beta chain has a size that is not meaningful. The chain employs TRBV30 and TRBJ2-4; the D call may be TRBD1 or TRBD2 (5 bases each). Trimming removed 1 base at V and 8 bases at J, with 12 bases between. The germline CDR1 and CDR2 sequences are GTSNPN and SVGIG (reference sequence). This CDR3 region has 13 residues. The CDR3 DNA sequence: TGTGCCTGGAGTGCAGGGAGTGACGACATTCAGTACTTC. Amino acid sequence: CAWSAGSDDIQYF. The variable domain in full, completed from reference TRBV30 and TRBJ2-4, reads SQTIHQWPATLVQPVGSPLSLECTVEGTSNPNLYWYRQAAGRGLQLLFYSVGIGQISSEVPQNLSASRPQDRQFILSSKKLLLSDSGFYLCAWSAGSDDIQYFGAGTRLSVL.

This clonotype appeared many times. This beta chain represents an off-target read in a library built for alpha chains; its size is of limited meaning. The rearrangement joins TRBV11-2 to TRBJ2-3; D gene ambiguous. Per germline, CDR1 SGHAT and CDR2 FQNNGV. The CDR3 totals 11 residues. The germline V and J ends were trimmed by 9 bases and 2 bases, with 6 bases remaining between them. DNA for the CDR3: TGTGCCAGAGACCACACAGATACGCAGTATTTT. This codes for CARDHTDTQYF. Combining the CDR3 with reference TRBV11-2 and TRBJ2-3 gives the whole variable domain EAGVAQSPRYKIIEKRQSVAFWCNPISGHATLYWYQQILGQGPKLLIQFQNNGVVDDSQLPKDRFSAERLKGVDSTLKIQPAKLEDSAVYLCARDHTDTQYFGPGTRLTVL.

This clonotype has at least ten counts. For a library built for alpha chains, this beta chain is a stray read; little rests on its size. The chain has TRBV7-2 and TRBJ2-7; either TRBD1 or TRBD2 may supply D (5 bases each). Trimming removed 3 bases from V and 0 bases from J, with 12 bases in between. CDR3 length: 15 residues. Germline CDR1 and CDR2: SGHTA and FQGNSA. The chain's CDR3 is CASSFGAGISYEQYF. CDR3 nucleotide sequence: TGTGCCAGCAGCTTTGGGGCGGGTATCTCCTACGAGCAGTACTTC.

This clonotype was counted ten times or more. This beta chain is a stray read from a library made for alpha chains; its abundance is not meaningful. This chain joins TRBV5-1 and TRBJ1-4; 7 nucleotides line up with TRBD1. From germline, CDR1 is SGHRS and CDR2 YFSETQ. V lost 4 bases, J lost 0 bases, and 3 bases stayed unmatched. The CDR3 has 15 residues. CDR3 coding DNA: TGCGCCAGCAGCGGAGGGACAGCAACTAATGAAAAACTGTTTTTT. Protein sequence: CASSGGTATNEKLFF.

In its sample, this clonotype is medium-sized. This beta chain was picked up by a library intended for alpha chains and is off target, so its count carries little meaning. The J gene is TRBJ1-2, the V gene TRBV6-5; D gene ambiguous. The CDR3 runs 13 residues. Germline V gene lookup returns CDR1 MNHEY and CDR2 SVGAGI. V lost 6 bases to trimming and J lost 8 bases, with 16 bases between them. The chain's CDR3 is CASRPTYSGGYTF. The CDR3 DNA reads TGTGCCAGCAGGCCCACGTACTCGGGAGGCTACACCTTC.

By share of the sample, this clonotype is medium-sized. This beta chain is an off-target read within a library intended for alpha chains, so its frequency means little. This chain uses TRBV5-1 with TRBJ2-1, with 8 nucleotides matching TRBD1. The V gene's germline CDR1 is SGHRS and CDR2 YFSETQ. The CDR3 has 15 residues. J was trimmed by 0 bases and V by 4 bases; bases with no gene match: 3. Here the CDR3 DNA reads TGCGCCAGCAGCGGGACAGGCGCCTCCTACAATGAGCAGTTCTTC. This sequence encodes CASSGTGASYNEQFF. Together with reference TRBV5-1 and TRBJ2-1, the CDR3 gives the full variable domain: KAGVTQTPRYLIKTRGQQVTLSCSPISGHRSVSWYQQTPGQGLQFLFEYFSETQRNKGNFPGRFSGRQFSNSRSEMNVSTLELGDSALYLCASSGTGASYNEQFFGPGTRLTVL.

This clonotype appeared many times. The library was designed around alpha chains, so this beta chain is a stray read whose abundance carries little weight. V and J are TRBV7-3 and TRBJ2-3, with D perhaps matching TRBD2 (6 bases). V was pared by 5 bases and J by 1 base, with 16 bases between. The CDR3 has 16 amino acids. Germline CDR1 is SGHTA and CDR2 is FQGTGA. CDR3 DNA: TGTGCCAGCAGCCGAGGCGGGGATAGGGGCACAGATACGCAGTATTTT. Protein product: CASSRGGDRGTDTQYF.

Relative to its sample, this clonotype is medium-sized (0.01 to 0.1%). This beta chain is a stray read from a library made for alpha chains; its abundance is not meaningful. The chain is built from TRBV14 and TRBJ2-1; no definite D call. Germline V CDR1 and CDR2: SGHDN, FVKESK. CDR3 length equals 13 residues. V lost 0 bases, J lost 10 bases, and 10 bases lay in between. The DNA for the CDR3 is TGTGCCAGCAGCCAAGATCGAGTGGGGGAGCAGTTCTTC. This gives the protein CASSQDRVGEQFF.

This clonotype was seen many times. As an off-target read in a library built for alpha chains, this beta chain has a frequency of little significance. The chain links TRBV18 to TRBJ2-5, with TRBD1 matching over 11 bases. The V and J ends lost 3 bases and 4 bases, in that order; junction bases with no gene match: 1. CDR1 is KGHSH and CDR2 is LQKENI in the germline V gene. The CDR3 is 14 residues long. CDR3 DNA sequence: TGTGCCAGCTCACCGGGGACAGGGGGAGAGACCCAGTACTTC. Translation: CASSPGTGGETQYF.

This clonotype was seen at least ten times. Within a library made for alpha chains, this beta chain is off target, and its count is uninformative. The chain uses TRBV28 and TRBJ2-1; D ambiguous. Germline loops: CDR1 MDHEN, CDR2 SYDVKM. This CDR3 is 13 amino acids long. V lost 7 bases and J lost 9, with 16 bases in between. The DNA of the CDR3 is TGTGCCAGCAAGATATCCGGGCGGTCTGAGCAGTTCTTC. Its translation: CASKISGRSEQFF.